The 3 T cell receptor beta chains reported below all come from one sample, sequenced in a study of T cells in Graves' hyperthyroidism and ophthalmopathy. RNA transcripts served as the template for amplifying TCR beta CDR3 regions. The TCR CDR3 first-round RT-PCR relied on the HTBI primer set. From the multiplex PCR reads, TCRdb called clonotypes with MiXCR, one entry per CDR3 protein. Altogether fewer than 850,000 distinct CDR3 sequences are present, roughly 17% being singletons, with the ten largest covering around 15%. What was sequenced was blood. These receptors were collected from a man between 45 and 60 years old with Graves' hyperthyroidism.

The J gene is TRBJ2-7, the V gene TRBV2; a weak D match, TRBD1 (6 bases). CDR3 size: 16 residues. In germline, CDR1 is SNHLY, CDR2 FYNNEI. The CDR3 loop is CAYLTGHSANSYEQYF. The CDR3 nucleotides read TGTGCGTACCTTACGGGACACTCCGCAAACTCCTACGAGCAGTACTTC.

This clonotype was counted many times. The chain recombines TRBV15 with TRBJ2-7, with 7 bases identical to TRBD1. J lost 4 bases, V lost 0 bases, and 6 bases had no gene match. The CDR3 is 15 amino acids. Germline values: CDR1 LNHNV, CDR2 YYDKDF (reference sequence). The CDR3 here is CATSRDKGAGYEQYF. The DNA for the CDR3 is TGTGCCACCAGCAGAGATAAGGGGGCTGGTTACGAGCAGTACTTC.

This clonotype was picked up many times. This chain links TRBV7-8 with TRBJ1-6; 7 nucleotides agree with TRBD1. Germline V gives CDR1 SGHVS, CDR2 FQNEAQ. V shed 6 bases, J shed 7 bases, and the junction held 12 bases outside the gene matches. The CDR3 is 16 amino acids. Here the CDR3 DNA reads TGTGCCAGCAGTCTTAGGGAACAGGGGCGGAATTCACCCCTCCACTTT. The encoded protein is CASSLREQGRNSPLHF.